Each of the 20 T cell receptor beta chains below was sequenced from the same sample in a study of blood T cell repertoires in COVID-19. The method was immunoSEQ multiplex PCR; TCRdb's version includes in-frame clones alone and lacks a portion of them. Of 200,000 to 250,000 clones in the sample, around 86% were seen once. The sequencing input was PBMCs or T cells enriched from blood (not recorded which). Source of these receptors: a woman aged 40 to 50 with acute COVID-19.

This clone showed up just once. The chain recombines TRBV5-1 with TRBJ2-7; possible D gene TRBD2, 6 bases. Germline CDR1 reads SGHRS; CDR2 reads YFSETQ. V was shortened by 4 bases and J by 6 bases, with 20 bases between the two germline ends. This CDR3 region has 15 residues. CDR3 DNA sequence: TGCGCCAGCAGCCCCTCCGTACGCGGGATGGGCGAGCAGTACTTC. Protein: CASSPSVRGMGEQYF.

This clone has only a few counts. This sequence joins TRBV7-3 and TRBJ2-1; 8 bases fit TRBD2. The CDR3 is 15 amino acids. The germline gives CDR1 SGHTA, CDR2 FQGTGA. The ends lost 5 bases at V and 1 base at J; junction bases unmatched: 4. CDR3 in amino acids: CASSPVAGSYNEQFF. In DNA, the CDR3 is TGTGCCAGCAGCCCCGTAGCGGGATCCTACAATGAGCAGTTCTTC.

The J gene is TRBJ2-7, the V gene TRBV5-6; 8 bases match TRBD1. CDR3 length equals 14 residues. Germline trimming cut 3 bases from V and 0 bases from J; bases unmatched to any gene: 2. Germline values: CDR1 SGHDT, CDR2 YYEEEE. The CDR3 loop reads CASSSTGGSYEQYF. In nucleotides, the CDR3 is TGTGCCAGCAGCTCTACAGGGGGCTCCTACGAGCAGTACTTC.

The chain is built from TRBV19 and TRBJ1-1; 12 positions agree with TRBD1. After removal of 10 bases from V and 5 bases from J, the junction contained 14 bases not matched to a gene. Germline assignment: CDR1 LNHDA and CDR2 SQIVND (reference sequence). The CDR3 length is 16 residues. The CDR3 protein is CATFPGTGGWGTEAFF. The CDR3 DNA reads TGTGCCACTTTTCCCGGGACAGGGGGCTGGGGGACTGAAGCTTTCTTT.

This clone was detected only once. The chain couples TRBV5-1 to TRBJ1-2, with 8 bases matching TRBD1. Germline trimming cut 4 bases from V and 1 base from J; bases unmatched to any gene: 6. This CDR3 is 15 amino acids long. Germline lookup yields CDR1 SGHRS and CDR2 YFSETQ. The CDR3 loop reads CASSPTGGSNYGYTF. The CDR3 region has the DNA TGCGCCAGCAGCCCTACAGGGGGAAGTAACTATGGCTACACCTTC.

This chain links TRBV7-3 with TRBJ1-2; tentative D call: TRBD1 (5 bases). Looked up from germline, CDR1 is SGHTA and CDR2 is FQGTGA. The CDR3 is made up of 13 amino acids. V shed 6 bases and J shed 8 bases, with 16 bases lying between them. The CDR3: CASSPTASGGYTF. The DNA of the CDR3 is TGTGCCAGCAGTCCAACAGCCTCAGGGGGCTACACCTTC.

This chain links TRBV30 with TRBJ2-7; 11 nucleotides align to TRBD1. V lost 5 bases and J lost 7; bases outside the gene matches: 4. CDR3 length equals 12 residues. Germline lookup yields CDR1 GTSNPN and CDR2 SVGIG (reference sequence). The CDR3 DNA follows: TGTGCCTGGGGACAGGGGGCTGGGGAGCAGTACTTC. Its translation is CAWGQGAGEQYF.

V is TRBV18 and J is TRBJ2-7, with 10 bases fitting TRBD1. Looked up from germline, CDR1 is KGHSH and CDR2 is LQKENI. J lost 2 bases, V lost 4 bases, and 5 bases had no gene match. The CDR3 extends over 15 amino acids. The CDR3 region has the DNA TGTGCCAGCTCACGCCGGGACAGGGGAACCTACGAGCAGTACTTC. This translates into CASSRRDRGTYEQYF.

The rearrangement links TRBV11-2 to TRBJ2-7; 7 positions agree with TRBD2. The CDR3 has 15 amino acids. V lost 0 bases to trimming and J lost 3 bases; unmatched junction nucleotides: 5. The germline V gene has CDR1 SGHAT and CDR2 FQNNGV. CDR3 sequence: CASSLEAGLGYEQYF. The DNA of the CDR3 is TGTGCCAGCAGCTTAGAAGCCGGACTAGGCTACGAGCAGTACTTC.

This rearrangement joins TRBV3-1 (or the pseudogene TRBV3-2) to TRBJ2-3, with D maybe TRBD2 (6 bases). CDR1 is LGHDT and CDR2 is YNNKEL in the germline V gene (reference sequence). The CDR3 totals 15 residues. V lost 4 bases and J lost 4, with 15 bases in between. This CDR3 is CASSPGTAGADTQYF. In DNA, the CDR3 is TGTGCCAGCAGCCCCGGGACTGCTGGCGCAGATACGCAGTATTTT.

This clone was observed at least ten times. The chain links TRBV3-1 (or the pseudogene TRBV3-2) to TRBJ2-1; 7 bases are a match to TRBD2. The CDR3 has 14 residues. Losses at the gene ends were 1 base for V and 7 bases for J; bases not matched to a gene: 4. CDR1 is LGHDT, CDR2 YNNKEL, per germline (reference sequence). DNA for the CDR3: TGTGCCAGCAGCCAAGGCGGGAGCATAAATGAGCAGTTCTTC. Encoded protein: CASSQGGSINEQFF.

On this clone itself: The same CDR3 is also encoded by other DNA sequences in this sample. The V gene is TRBV5-1, the J gene TRBJ2-3; no reliable D call. The CDR3 is 14 amino acids. Per germline, CDR1 SGHRS and CDR2 YFSETQ. Trimming left V 0 bases short and J 0 bases short, with 5 bases between. CDR3 bases: TGCGCCAGCAGCTTGGCCCAGAGCACAGATACGCAGTATTTT. This gives the protein CASSLAQSTDTQYF.

This clone has a single count. This chain connects TRBV28 to TRBJ2-7; D gene uncertain. Germline V gene lookup returns CDR1 MDHEN and CDR2 SYDVKM. The germline V and J ends were trimmed by 1 base and 2 bases, with 6 bases remaining between them. CDR3 size: 13 residues. CDR3 sequence reads: CASSLSGPYEQYF. The CDR3 DNA follows: TGTGCCAGCAGTTTATCAGGCCCCTACGAGCAGTACTTC.

The gene calls are TRBV9 and TRBJ2-7; possibly TRBD2 for D (5 bases). Trimming removed 0 bases at V and 3 bases at J, with 10 bases between. CDR1 SGDLS and CDR2 YYNGEE come from the germline V gene. This CDR3 spans 14 amino acids. The CDR3 nucleotides read TGTGCCAGCAGCGTAGACGGGGATGTCTACGAGCAGTACTTC. Protein product: CASSVDGDVYEQYF.

This clone was seen a single time. V usage is TRBV19 and J usage is TRBJ1-5; TRBD1 matches 10 bases. This CDR3 comprises 17 residues. CDR1 is LNHDA, CDR2 SQIVND, per germline (reference sequence). Trimming at V came to 4 bases and at J to 3 bases, leaving 9 bases not matched to a gene. The CDR3 coding sequence is TGTGCCAGTAGTACCGCGTTTGGGACAGGGGTCAATCAGCCCCAGCATTTT. Amino acid sequence: CASSTAFGTGVNQPQHF.

The gene calls are TRBV7-9 and TRBJ2-2; tentatively, D is TRBD1 (6 bases). The CDR3 is made up of 18 amino acids. Trimming pared 5 bases from V and 3 bases from J, leaving 22 bases between. Germline V gene lookup returns CDR1 SEHNR and CDR2 FQNEAQ (reference sequence). CDR3 sequence reads: CASSRGVWGRGDTGELFF. The CDR3 DNA sequence: TGTGCCAGCAGCCGAGGAGTTTGGGGCAGGGGAGACACCGGGGAGCTGTTTTTT.

This clone came up once. V usage is TRBV28 and J usage is TRBJ2-1; 8 positions agree with TRBD2. Trimming at V came to 7 bases and at J to 6 bases, leaving 14 bases not matched to a gene. This CDR3 comprises 16 residues. Germline V CDR1 and CDR2: MDHEN, SYDVKM. CDR3 DNA: TGTGCCAGCAAGGTGGGGTTAGCGGGACTTTTCAATGAGCAGTTCTTC. It specifies CASKVGLAGLFNEQFF.

The rearrangement uses TRBV11-3 and TRBJ2-7, with 16 bases identical to TRBD2. The germline V gene has CDR1 SGHNT and CDR2 YENEEA. V shed 6 bases, J shed 5 bases, and the junction held 10 bases outside the gene matches. This CDR3 region has 17 residues. The chain's CDR3 is CASSSGTSGRAKNEQYF. The CDR3 nucleotides are TGTGCCAGCAGTTCCGGGACTAGCGGGAGGGCAAAGAACGAGCAGTACTTC.

V gene TRBV5-1 combines with J gene TRBJ1-1; 7 nucleotides match TRBD1. The junction had 16 bases not matched to a gene; V was cut back by 4 bases and J by 7 bases. The CDR3 runs to 16 residues. Germline loops: CDR1 SGHRS, CDR2 YFSETQ. For the CDR3, the DNA is TGCGCCAGCAGCATGGGGACAGTTCCCGGCCTCGGTGAAGCTTTCTTT. Protein product: CASSMGTVPGLGEAFF.

The gene calls are TRBV19 and TRBJ2-2, with 7 bases matching TRBD2. This CDR3 comprises 21 residues. The V and J ends lost 7 bases and 7 bases, in that order; junction bases with no gene match: 30. Germline V CDR1 and CDR2: LNHDA, SQIVND (reference sequence). The CDR3 here is CASTLSGGSLRVAGVRGELFF. DNA for the CDR3: TGTGCCAGTACCCTGTCGGGGGGAAGCTTACGGGTGGCGGGAGTTCGCGGGGAGCTGTTTTTT.